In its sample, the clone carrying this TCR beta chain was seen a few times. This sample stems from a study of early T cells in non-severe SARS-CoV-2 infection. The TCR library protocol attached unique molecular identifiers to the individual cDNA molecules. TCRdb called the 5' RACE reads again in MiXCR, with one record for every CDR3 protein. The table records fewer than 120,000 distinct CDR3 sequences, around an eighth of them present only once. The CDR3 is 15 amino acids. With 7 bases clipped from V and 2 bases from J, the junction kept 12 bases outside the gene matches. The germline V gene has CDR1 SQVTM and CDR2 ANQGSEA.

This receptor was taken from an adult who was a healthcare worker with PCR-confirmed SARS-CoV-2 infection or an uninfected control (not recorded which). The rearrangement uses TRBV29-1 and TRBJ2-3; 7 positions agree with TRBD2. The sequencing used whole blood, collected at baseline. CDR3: CSGSPGGRLTDTQYF. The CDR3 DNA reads TGCAGCGGGAGTCCTGGCGGGAGACTCACAGATACGCAGTATTTT.